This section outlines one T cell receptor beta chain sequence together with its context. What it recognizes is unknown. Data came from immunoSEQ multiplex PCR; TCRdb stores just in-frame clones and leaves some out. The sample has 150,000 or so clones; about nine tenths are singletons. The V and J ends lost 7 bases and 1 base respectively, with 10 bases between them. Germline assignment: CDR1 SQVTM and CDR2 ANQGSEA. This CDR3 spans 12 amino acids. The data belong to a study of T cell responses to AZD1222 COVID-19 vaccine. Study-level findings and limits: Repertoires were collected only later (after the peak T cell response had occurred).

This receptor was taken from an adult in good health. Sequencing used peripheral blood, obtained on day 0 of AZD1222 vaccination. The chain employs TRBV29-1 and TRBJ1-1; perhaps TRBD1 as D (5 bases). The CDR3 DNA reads TGCAGCGGGGGCAAGGAGAACACTGAAGCTTTCTTT. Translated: CSGGKENTEAFF.